This is a list of T cell receptor beta chains from one sample in a study of CD8 T cells in Susac syndrome. TCRdb fed the immunoSEQ multiplex PCR reads into MiXCR, producing one record per CDR3 protein. This sample has about 280,000 distinct CDR3 sequences, with roughly 85% found just once. Sample: CD8+ T cells from PBMCs. These receptors originate from a human donor with multiple sclerosis. Both conserved end residues are part of each CDR3. A D gene is named only where the DNA matches it firmly. Only part of the rows carry a size: once, few, many, or a class if the clone is expanded.

J gene,clone size,V gene,D gene,CDR3 DNA,CDR3 protein
TRBJ1-2,NA,TRBV7-3,NA,TGTGCCAGCAGCTTAACCTCACGGGGCGGAGGGACGAATGGCTACACCTTC,CASSLTSRGGGTNGYTF
TRBJ2-2,NA,TRBV7-9,NA,TGTGCCAGCAGTTCGCCCAAATGGGGTACGAACACCGGGGAGCTGTTTTTT,CASSSPKWGTNTGELFF
TRBJ2-2,NA,TRBV13,TRBD2,TGTGCCAGCAGCTCGGGGGGGCCAGCGAACACCGGGGAGCTGTTTTTT,CASSSGGPANTGELFF
TRBJ2-7,NA,TRBV12-3/TRBV12-4,NA,TGTGCCAGCAGTTTTGGGGAAACCTACGAGCAGTACTTC,CASSFGETYEQYF
TRBJ2-7,few,TRBV7-9,TRBD1,TGTGCCAGCAGGCCCGGACAGGCCTACGAGCAGTACTTC,CASRPGQAYEQYF
TRBJ2-7,once,TRBV30,TRBD1,TGTGCCTGGGGACTAGGGACAGGGTTCTACGAGCAGTACTTC,CAWGLGTGFYEQYF
TRBJ2-2,NA,TRBV10-3,TRBD2,TGTGCCATCAGTGACTCTAGCGGGAAGTTTGGGAGCACCGGGGAGCTGTTTTTT,CAISDSSGKFGSTGELFF
TRBJ1-1,NA,TRBV19,NA,TGTGCCAGTAGTACCCGCGGGAACACTGAAGCTTTCTTT,CASSTRGNTEAFF
TRBJ2-5,NA,TRBV13,NA,TGTGCCAGCAGCTCTGAAATAGCGGAAGAGACCCAGTACTTC,CASSSEIAEETQYF
TRBJ1-2,NA,TRBV5-1,NA,TGCGCCAGCAGCGTAGGGGCCAATGGCTACACCTTC,CASSVGANGYTF
TRBJ2-3,NA,TRBV27,TRBD1,TGTGCCAGCAGTCCGTGGACAGGTTCGGTTACGCAGTATTTT,CASSPWTGSVTQYF
TRBJ2-2,NA,TRBV27,TRBD1,TGTGCCAGCAGTACACCGGACAGGGAGGACGGGGAGCTGTTTTTT,CASSTPDREDGELFF
TRBJ2-7,NA,TRBV10-3,NA,TGTGCCATCAGTGAGTTAGGCGGACCGCAGGGGTCCGAGCAGTACTTC,CAISELGGPQGSEQYF
TRBJ2-7,NA,TRBV28,NA,TGTGCCAGCAGTTTAGAGTTGGAGCAGGGGAACTACGAGCAGTACTTC,CASSLELEQGNYEQYF
TRBJ2-1,NA,TRBV4-1,NA,TGCGCCAGCAGCCAAGATAGTAGTATCTACAATGAGCAGTTCTTC,CASSQDSSIYNEQFF
TRBJ1-1,few,TRBV27,NA,TGTGCCAGCGGCCTTAACACTGAAGCTTTCTTT,CASGLNTEAFF
TRBJ2-1,NA,TRBV7-3,TRBD1,TGTGCCAGCAGCTGGACAGGGGCCGATGAGCAGTTCTTC,CASSWTGADEQFF
TRBJ2-7,few,TRBV28,TRBD1,TGTGCCAGCAGTCGACAGGGCTCCTACGAGCAGTACTTC,CASSRQGSYEQYF
TRBJ2-5,NA,TRBV20-1,NA,TGCAGTGCTGCCCCGGGACCCCTGGCGGAGACCCAGTACTTC,CSAAPGPLAETQYF
TRBJ2-2,NA,TRBV2,NA,TGTGCCAGCAGTGAAGCTCCCGGAATTTACAGGGAACAGGTCGGGGAGCTGTTTTTT,CASSEAPGIYREQVGELFF
TRBJ2-5,NA,TRBV25-1,NA,TGTGCCAGCGGGACGGAGGAGACCCAGTACTTC,CASGTEETQYF
TRBJ2-1,NA,TRBV9,NA,TGTGCCAGCAGCGAGAGTCGAATTTCGGGAGATGAGCAGTTCTTC,CASSESRISGDEQFF
TRBJ2-7,NA,TRBV19,NA,TGTGCCAGTCTTGGGCACCAGAATTACGAGCAGTACTTC,CASLGHQNYEQYF
TRBJ2-5,once,TRBV27,NA,TGTGCCAGCAGCTTCCATAGGGTGGGGAAGGAGACCCAGTACTTC,CASSFHRVGKETQYF
TRBJ1-3,NA,TRBV29-1,NA,TGCAGCGTTGAAACCTGGGGAGGCGGAAACACCATATATTTT,CSVETWGGGNTIYF
TRBJ2-7,NA,TRBV2,NA,TGTGCCAGCAGTGAGGGCGAGGGCGGGACCTACGAGCAGTACTTC,CASSEGEGGTYEQYF
TRBJ2-5,NA,TRBV25-1,NA,TGTGCCAGCAGTGTATGGGACCTGGACGAGACCCAGTACTTC,CASSVWDLDETQYF
TRBJ1-1,once,TRBV19,TRBD1,TGTGCCAGGGGGACAGGGAAAGCTTTCTTT,CARGTGKAFF
TRBJ2-1,NA,TRBV7-9,NA,TGTGCCAGCAGCTCGCAGGTTGAGCAGTTCTTC,CASSSQVEQFF
TRBJ2-7,NA,TRBV20-1,NA,TGCAGTGCTAGGGGACAAAGCTCCTACGAGCAGTACTTC,CSARGQSSYEQYF
TRBJ2-1,NA,TRBV7-9,TRBD2,TGTGCCAGCAGCTTCGGACTAGCGGGAGGTTCGGCGGATGAGCAGTTCTTC,CASSFGLAGGSADEQFF
TRBJ1-1,NA,TRBV6-1,NA,TGTGCCAGCAGTCGGGCCGCGAACACTGAAGCTTTCTTT,CASSRAANTEAFF
TRBJ2-7,NA,TRBV29-1,TRBD2,TGCAGCGCTCTAGCGGGAGAGTCCTACGAGCAGTACTTC,CSALAGESYEQYF
TRBJ2-1,NA,TRBV4-1,TRBD1,TGCGCCAGCAGCCAAGCGACTCAGGGGGCCTACAATGAGCAGTTCTTC,CASSQATQGAYNEQFF
TRBJ2-1,few,TRBV28,TRBD2,TGTGCCAGCCTCACTAGCGGGAGATCGAATGAGCAGTTCTTC,CASLTSGRSNEQFF
TRBJ2-1,NA,TRBV6-1,TRBD2,TGTGCCAGCAGCCCCTGGAAAGGGCGGGAGGGCCGAGATGAGCAGTTCTTC,CASSPWKGREGRDEQFF
TRBJ2-6,NA,TRBV11-1,NA,TGTGCCAGCAGCTTAGCGGACAGTTCCTCTGGGGCCAACGTCCTGACTTTC,CASSLADSSSGANVLTF
TRBJ2-7,NA,TRBV2,NA,TGTGCCAGCACCTGGGGGCGACTCTCCTACGAGCAGTACTTC,CASTWGRLSYEQYF
TRBJ1-1,few,TRBV7-6,TRBD1,TGTGCCAGCAGCTTAGCCCCCAGGGGGCAAAGCACTGAAGCTTTCTTT,CASSLAPRGQSTEAFF
TRBJ1-1,NA,TRBV7-9,TRBD1,TGTGCCAGCAGCGTGACAGACAGGGGGACTGAAGCTTTCTTT,CASSVTDRGTEAFF
TRBJ1-5,NA,TRBV11-2,NA,TGTGCCAGCAGCCGCGGGGGAGGGTCGGCTCAGCCCCAGCATTTT,CASSRGGGSAQPQHF
TRBJ2-7,once,TRBV7-2,TRBD2,TGTGCCAGCAGCTTAGCCCCCTTCCAGCGGGAGGCCGGGCCTAGTTCAGTTCGCGAGCAGTACTTC,CASSLAPFQREAGPSSVREQYF
TRBJ2-1,NA,TRBV20-1,NA,TGCAGTGCCCCGTTGGGGGGAAGGTCCTACAATGAGCAGTTCTTC,CSAPLGGRSYNEQFF
TRBJ2-7,NA,TRBV5-6,NA,TGTGCCAGCAGCTTGATGACCTACGAGCAGTACTTC,CASSLMTYEQYF
TRBJ1-4,NA,TRBV27,NA,TGTGCCAGCAGTCCCACCCCTAGAGCAACTAATGAAAAACTGTTTTTT,CASSPTPRATNEKLFF
TRBJ2-3,few,TRBV6-1,NA,TGTGCCAGCAGTGAGCAGAAATTTGGGTTAGACACAGATACGCAGTATTTT,CASSEQKFGLDTDTQYF
TRBJ2-1,NA,TRBV27,NA,TGTGCCAGCAGTTTAAAGTCTTTCTACAATGAGCAGTTCTTC,CASSLKSFYNEQFF
TRBJ2-1,NA,TRBV7-9,TRBD2,TGTGCCAGCAGCTCCGGGACTAGCGGGAGAGGTGAGCAGTTCTTC,CASSSGTSGRGEQFF
TRBJ2-4,NA,TRBV7-9,TRBD2,TGTGCCAGCAGCCCACTAGCGGGAGTGGGATCGGGCAAAAACATTCAGTACTTC,CASSPLAGVGSGKNIQYF
TRBJ1-4,NA,TRBV5-6,NA,TGTGCCAGCAGCTTGGGGACGTTTACGCTGACCTTCAATGAAAAACTGTTTTTT,CASSLGTFTLTFNEKLFF
TRBJ2-1,NA,TRBV2,NA,TGTGCCAGCAGTGATCCCCGCGCGGGAGAGCAGTTCTTC,CASSDPRAGEQFF
TRBJ1-2,NA,TRBV6-1,NA,TGTGCCAGCACCCATCCGAGGCTGGACAGTCGAGGATATGGCTACACCTTC,CASTHPRLDSRGYGYTF
TRBJ2-7,once,TRBV7-8,TRBD1,TGTGCCAGCAGCCCTAATCTGGTCGGGACAGAGGACTACGAGCAGTACTTC,CASSPNLVGTEDYEQYF